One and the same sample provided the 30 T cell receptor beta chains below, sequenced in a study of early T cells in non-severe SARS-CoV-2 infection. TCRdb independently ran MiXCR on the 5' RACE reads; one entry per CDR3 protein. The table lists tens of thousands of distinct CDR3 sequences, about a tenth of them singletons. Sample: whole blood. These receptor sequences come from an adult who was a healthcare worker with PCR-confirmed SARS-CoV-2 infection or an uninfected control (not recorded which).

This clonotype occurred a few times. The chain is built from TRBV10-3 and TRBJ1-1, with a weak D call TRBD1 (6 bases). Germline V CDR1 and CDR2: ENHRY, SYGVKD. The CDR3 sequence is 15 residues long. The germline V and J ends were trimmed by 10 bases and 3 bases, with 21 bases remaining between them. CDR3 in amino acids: CATSPGTGGDTEAFF. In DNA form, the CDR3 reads TGTGCCACGAGCCCCGGGACCGGGGGCGACACTGAAGCTTTCTTT.

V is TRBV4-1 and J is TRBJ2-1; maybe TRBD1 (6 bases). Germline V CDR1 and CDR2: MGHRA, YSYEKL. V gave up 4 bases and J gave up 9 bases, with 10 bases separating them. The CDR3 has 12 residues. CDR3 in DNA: TGCGCCAGCAGCCCGCAGGGGCTTGAGCAGTTCTTC. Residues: CASSPQGLEQFF.

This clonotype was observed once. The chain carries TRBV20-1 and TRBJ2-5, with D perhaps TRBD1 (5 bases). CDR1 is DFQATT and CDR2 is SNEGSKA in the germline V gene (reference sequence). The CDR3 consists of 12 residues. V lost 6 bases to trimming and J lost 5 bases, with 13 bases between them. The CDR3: CSAPTGPETQYF. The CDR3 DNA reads TGCAGTGCCCCCACAGGTCCGGAGACCCAGTACTTC.

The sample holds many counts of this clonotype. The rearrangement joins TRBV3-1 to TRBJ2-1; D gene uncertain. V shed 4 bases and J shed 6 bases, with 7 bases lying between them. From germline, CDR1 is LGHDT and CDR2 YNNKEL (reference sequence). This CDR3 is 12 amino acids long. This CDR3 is CASSLSINEQFF. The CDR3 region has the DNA TGTGCCAGCAGCCTATCGATCAATGAGCAGTTCTTC.

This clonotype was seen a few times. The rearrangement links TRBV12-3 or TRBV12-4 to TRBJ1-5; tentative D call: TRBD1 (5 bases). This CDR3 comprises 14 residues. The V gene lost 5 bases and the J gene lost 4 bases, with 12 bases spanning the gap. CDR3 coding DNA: TGTGCCAGCAGTGCAGGGTTACTTAATCAGCCCCAGCATTTT. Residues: CASSAGLLNQPQHF.

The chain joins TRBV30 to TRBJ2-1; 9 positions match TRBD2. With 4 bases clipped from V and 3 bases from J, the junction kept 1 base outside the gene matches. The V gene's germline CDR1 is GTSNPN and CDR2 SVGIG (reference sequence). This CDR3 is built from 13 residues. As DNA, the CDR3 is TGTGCCTGGATTAGCGGGGGCTACAATGAGCAGTTCTTC. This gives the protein CAWISGGYNEQFF.

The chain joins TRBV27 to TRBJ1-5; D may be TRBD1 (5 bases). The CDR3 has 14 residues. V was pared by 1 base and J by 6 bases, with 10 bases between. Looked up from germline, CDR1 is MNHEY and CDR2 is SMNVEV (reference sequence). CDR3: CASSLWGGAQPQHF. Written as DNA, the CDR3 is TGTGCCAGCAGTTTATGGGGGGGTGCTCAGCCCCAGCATTTT.

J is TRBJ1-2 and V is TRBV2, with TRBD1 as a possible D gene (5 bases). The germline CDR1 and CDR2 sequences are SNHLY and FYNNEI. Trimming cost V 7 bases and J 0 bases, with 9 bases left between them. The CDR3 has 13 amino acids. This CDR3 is CASTGNSNYGYTF. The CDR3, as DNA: TGTGCCAGCACAGGGAACTCTAACTATGGCTACACCTTC.

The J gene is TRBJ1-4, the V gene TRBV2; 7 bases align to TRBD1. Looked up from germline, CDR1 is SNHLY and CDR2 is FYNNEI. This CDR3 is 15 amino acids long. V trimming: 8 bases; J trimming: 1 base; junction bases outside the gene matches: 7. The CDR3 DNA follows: TGTGCCAGCTTCAGAAGGGGGCAAACTAATGAAAAACTGTTTTTT. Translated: CASFRRGQTNEKLFF.

The CDR3 DNA sequence: TGTGCCAGCAGAGAGACAGCAACTAATGAAAAACTGTTTTTT. As protein: CASRETATNEKLFF. This sequence joins TRBV19 and TRBJ1-4; perhaps TRBD1 as D (5 bases). V lost 9 bases and J 0 bases, leaving 11 bases between the germline ends. Germline V gene data show CDR1 as LNHDA and CDR2 as SQIVND (reference sequence). The CDR3 covers 14 residues. Combining the CDR3 with reference TRBV19 and TRBJ1-4 gives the whole variable domain DGGITQSPKYLFRKEGQNVTLSCEQNLNHDAMYWYRQDPGQGLRLIYYSQIVNDFQKGDIAEGYSVSREKKESFPLTVTSAQKNPTAFYLCASRETATNEKLFFGSGTQLSVL.

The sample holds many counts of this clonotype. CDR3 sequence (DNA): TGCAGTGCTACCCCCCCGGCGGGGGGGTACAATGAGCAGTTCTTC. Translation gives CSATPPAGGYNEQFF. V usage is TRBV20-1 and J usage is TRBJ2-1, with 9 bases that match TRBD2. J was trimmed by 4 bases and V by 4 bases; bases with no gene match: 8. Germline V CDR1 and CDR2: DFQATT, SNEGSKA (reference sequence). This CDR3 is 15 amino acids long.

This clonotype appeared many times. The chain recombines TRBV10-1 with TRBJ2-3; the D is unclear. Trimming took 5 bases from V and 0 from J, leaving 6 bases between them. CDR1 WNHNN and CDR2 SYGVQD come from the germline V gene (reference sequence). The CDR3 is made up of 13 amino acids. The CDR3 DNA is TGCGCCAGCAGTCTTCCCAGCACAGATACGCAGTATTTT. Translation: CASSLPSTDTQYF.

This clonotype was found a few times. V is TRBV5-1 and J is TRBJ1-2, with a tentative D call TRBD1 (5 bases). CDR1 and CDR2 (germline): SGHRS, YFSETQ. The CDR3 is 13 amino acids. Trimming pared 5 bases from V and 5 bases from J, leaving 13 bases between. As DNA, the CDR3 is TGCGCCAGCAGTACGGCGGGGGATTATGGCTACACCTTC. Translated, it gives CASSTAGDYGYTF.

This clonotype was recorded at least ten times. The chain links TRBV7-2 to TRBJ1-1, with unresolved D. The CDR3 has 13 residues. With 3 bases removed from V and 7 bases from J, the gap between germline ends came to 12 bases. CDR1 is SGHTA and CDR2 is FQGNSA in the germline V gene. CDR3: CASSFGRANEAFF. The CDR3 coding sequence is TGTGCCAGCAGCTTCGGACGGGCAAATGAAGCTTTCTTT.

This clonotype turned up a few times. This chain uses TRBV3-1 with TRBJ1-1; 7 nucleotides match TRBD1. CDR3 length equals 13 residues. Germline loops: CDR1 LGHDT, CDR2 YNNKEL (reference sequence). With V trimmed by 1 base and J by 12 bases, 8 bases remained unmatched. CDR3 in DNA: TGTGCCAGCAGCCAAGCACAGGGGCAGCGGACTTTCTTT. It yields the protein CASSQAQGQRTFF. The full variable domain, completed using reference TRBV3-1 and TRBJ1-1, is DTAVSQTPKYLVTQMGNDKSIKCEQNLGHDTMYWYKQDSKKFLKIMFSYNNKELIINETVPNRFSPKSPDKAHLNLHINSLELGDSAVYFCASSQAQGQRTFFGQGTRLTVV.

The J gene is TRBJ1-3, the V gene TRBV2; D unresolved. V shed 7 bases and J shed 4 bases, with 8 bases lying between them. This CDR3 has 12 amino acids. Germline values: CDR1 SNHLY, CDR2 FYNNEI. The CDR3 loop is CASKGEGNTIYF. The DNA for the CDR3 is TGTGCCAGCAAAGGAGAAGGAAACACCATATATTTT.

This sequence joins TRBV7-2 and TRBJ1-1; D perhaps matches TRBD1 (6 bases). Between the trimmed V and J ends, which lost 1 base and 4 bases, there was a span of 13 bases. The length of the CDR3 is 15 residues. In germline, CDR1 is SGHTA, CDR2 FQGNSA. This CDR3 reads CASSLVGGTGTEAFF. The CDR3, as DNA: TGTGCCAGCAGCTTAGTAGGGGGGACCGGCACTGAAGCTTTCTTT.

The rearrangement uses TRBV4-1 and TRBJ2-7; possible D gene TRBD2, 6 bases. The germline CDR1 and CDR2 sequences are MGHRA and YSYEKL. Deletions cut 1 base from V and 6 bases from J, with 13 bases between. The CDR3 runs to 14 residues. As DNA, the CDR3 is TGCGCCAGCAGCCAAGCGGCAGCCGGGGGCGAGCAGTACTTC. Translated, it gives CASSQAAAGGEQYF.

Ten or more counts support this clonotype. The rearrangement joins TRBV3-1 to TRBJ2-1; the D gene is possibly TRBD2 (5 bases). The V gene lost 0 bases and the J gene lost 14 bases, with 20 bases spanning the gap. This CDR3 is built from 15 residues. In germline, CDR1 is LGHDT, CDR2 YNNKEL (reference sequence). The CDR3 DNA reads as TGTGCCAGCAGCCAAGATTCGGTATTTGCGGGTTTGGAGTTCTTC. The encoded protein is CASSQDSVFAGLEFF.

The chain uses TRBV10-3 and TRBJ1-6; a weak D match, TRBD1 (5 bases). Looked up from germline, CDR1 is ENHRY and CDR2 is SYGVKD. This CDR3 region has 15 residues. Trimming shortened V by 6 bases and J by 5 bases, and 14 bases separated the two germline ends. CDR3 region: CAIRGRDLDNSPLHF. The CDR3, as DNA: TGTGCCATCAGGGGAAGGGACCTAGATAATTCACCCCTCCACTTT.

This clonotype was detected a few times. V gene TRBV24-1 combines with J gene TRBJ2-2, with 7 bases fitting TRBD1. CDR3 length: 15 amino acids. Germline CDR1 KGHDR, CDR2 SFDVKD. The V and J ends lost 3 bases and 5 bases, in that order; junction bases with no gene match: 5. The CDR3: CATSDPKQGTGELFF. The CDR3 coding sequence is TGTGCCACCAGTGATCCGAAACAGGGGACCGGGGAGCTGTTTTTT.

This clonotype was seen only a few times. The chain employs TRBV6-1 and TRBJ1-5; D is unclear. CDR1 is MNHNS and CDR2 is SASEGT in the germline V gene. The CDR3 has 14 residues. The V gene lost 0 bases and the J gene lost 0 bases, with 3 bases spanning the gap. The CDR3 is CASSEAGSNQPQHF. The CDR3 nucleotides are TGTGCCAGCAGTGAAGCGGGTAGCAATCAGCCCCAGCATTTT.

CDR3: CASRQTPTEAFF. The CDR3 DNA follows: TGTGCCAGCAGACAAACCCCCACGGAAGCTTTCTTT. V gene TRBV7-9 combines with J gene TRBJ1-1; D gene unclear. Germline values: CDR1 SEHNR, CDR2 FQNEAQ (reference sequence). The CDR3 sequence is 12 residues long. Trimming shortened V by 6 bases and J by 8 bases, and 13 bases separated the two germline ends. Combining the CDR3 with reference TRBV7-9 and TRBJ1-1 gives the whole variable domain DTGVSQNPRHKITKRGQNVTFRCDPISEHNRLYWYRQTLGQGPEFLTYFQNEAQLEKSRLLSDRFSAERPKGSFSTLEIQRTEQGDSAMYLCASRQTPTEAFFGQGTRLTVV.

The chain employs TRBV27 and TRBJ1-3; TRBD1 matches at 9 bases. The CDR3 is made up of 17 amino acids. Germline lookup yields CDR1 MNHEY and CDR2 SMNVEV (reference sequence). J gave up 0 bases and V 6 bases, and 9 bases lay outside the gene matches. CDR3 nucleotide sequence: TGTGCCAGCAGACCGGGACAGGGAATCCCCTCTGGAAACACCATATATTTT. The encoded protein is CASRPGQGIPSGNTIYF.

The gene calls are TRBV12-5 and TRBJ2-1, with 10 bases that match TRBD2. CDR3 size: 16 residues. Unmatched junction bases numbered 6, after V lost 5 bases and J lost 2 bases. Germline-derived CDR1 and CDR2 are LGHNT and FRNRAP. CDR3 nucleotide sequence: TGTGCTAGTGGTCCCCGGACTAGCGGTCCCTACAATGAGCAGTTCTTC. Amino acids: CASGPRTSGPYNEQFF.

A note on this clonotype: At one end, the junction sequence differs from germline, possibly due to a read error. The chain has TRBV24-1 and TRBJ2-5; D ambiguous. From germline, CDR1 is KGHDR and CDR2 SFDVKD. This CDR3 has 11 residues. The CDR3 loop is CSTSDSETQYF. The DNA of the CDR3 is TGTTCCACCAGTGATTCCGAGACCCAGTACTTC.

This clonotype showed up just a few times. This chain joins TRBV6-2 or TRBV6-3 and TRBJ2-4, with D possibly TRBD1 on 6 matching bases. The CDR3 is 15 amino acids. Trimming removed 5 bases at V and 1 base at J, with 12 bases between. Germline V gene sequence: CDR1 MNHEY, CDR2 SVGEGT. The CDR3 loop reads CASSRPGQAKNIQYF. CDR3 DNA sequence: TGTGCCAGCAGTAGACCCGGACAGGCCAAAAACATTCAGTACTTC.

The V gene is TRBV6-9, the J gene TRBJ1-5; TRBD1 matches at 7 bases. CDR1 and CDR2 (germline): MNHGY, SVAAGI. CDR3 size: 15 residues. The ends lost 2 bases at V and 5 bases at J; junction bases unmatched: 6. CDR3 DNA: TGTGCCAGCAGTTATCGCGGACAGGTTGATCAGCCCCAGCATTTT. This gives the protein CASSYRGQVDQPQHF.

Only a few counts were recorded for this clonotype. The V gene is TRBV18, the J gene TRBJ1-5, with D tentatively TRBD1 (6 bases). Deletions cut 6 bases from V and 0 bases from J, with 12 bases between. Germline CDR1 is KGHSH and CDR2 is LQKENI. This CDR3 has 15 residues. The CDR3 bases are TGTGCCAGCTCGGAGGGGGGGTATAGCAATCAGCCCCAGCATTTT. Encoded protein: CASSEGGYSNQPQHF. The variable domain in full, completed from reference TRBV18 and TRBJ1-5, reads NAGVMQNPRHLVRRRGQEARLRCSPMKGHSHVYWYRQLPEEGLKFMVYLQKENIIDESGMPKERFSAEFPKEGPSILRIQQVVRGDSAAYFCASSEGGYSNQPQHFGDGTRLSIL.

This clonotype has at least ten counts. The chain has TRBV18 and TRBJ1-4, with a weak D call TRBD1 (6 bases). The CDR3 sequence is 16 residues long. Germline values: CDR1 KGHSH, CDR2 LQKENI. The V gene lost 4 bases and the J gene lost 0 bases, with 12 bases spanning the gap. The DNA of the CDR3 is TGTGCCAGCTCACTCGGACAGCCTGCAACTAATGAAAAACTGTTTTTT. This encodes CASSLGQPATNEKLFF.